Included here is one T cell receptor beta chain sequence, with context. This entry comes from a study of blood T cell repertoires in COVID-19. Here immunoSEQ multiplex PCR was the method, and the copy in TCRdb shows in-frame clones only, minus some. The table lists some 99,000 clones, approximately 82% of them singletons. Germline CDR1 reads MGHRA; CDR2 reads YSYEKL. The J segment lost 1 base and the V segment lost 3 bases, leaving 2 bases of the junction unmatched. The CDR3 runs to 14 residues. The clonotype comes from a woman aged 60-75 years with acute or convalescent COVID-19. This rearrangement joins TRBV4-1 to TRBJ1-1; the match to TRBD1 covers 7 bases. Input material: peripheral blood. The CDR3 sequence is CASSHRTGNTEAFF. The CDR3 DNA reads TGCGCCAGCAGCCATCGGACAGGGAACACTGAAGCTTTCTTT.